This entry features one TCR beta chain sequence. Its matching antigen is unknown. Sequencing was performed with immunoSEQ multiplex PCR; in TCRdb, only in-frame clones are kept and a portion is missing. Seen here are approximately 63,000 clones, more than 60% observed once, and the top ten hold 6% to 8%. Noted time point: baseline pretreatment blood. Treatment specified: 15 Gy SBRT to primary tumor, nephrectomy 4 weeks later. Germline assignment: CDR1 SGHNT and CDR2 YENEEA. This CDR3 region has 15 residues. Trimming pared 8 bases from V and 2 bases from J, leaving 18 bases between. The sample comes from a study of radiation and T cells in renal cell carcinoma. Study background: Nephrectomy followed 15 Gy stereotactic body radiation by 4 weeks. General study findings and limits: Top tumor clonotypes rose in blood 2 weeks post-radiation, then contracted. No pretreatment tumor biopsies were available for baseline clonotypes.

Specimen: blood, collected from a patient whose treatment included radiotherapy and nephrectomy. The J gene is TRBJ1-1, the V gene TRBV11-3; TRBD1 might be the D (5 bases). The receptor comes from a man aged 60 to 75 with renal cell carcinoma. CDR3 DNA: TGTGCCAGCCGTAGCCAGGGCCCTAAAAACACTGAAGCTTTCTTT. Encoded protein: CASRSQGPKNTEAFF.